Here is one TCR beta chain with its context. This specimen comes from a study of blood T cell repertoires in COVID-19. The CDR3 extends over 16 amino acids. CDR1 is KGHSH, CDR2 LQKENI, per germline. Trimming at V came to 8 bases and at J to 1 base, leaving 5 bases not matched to a gene. Sequencing used immunoSEQ multiplex PCR; TCRdb keeps in-frame clones, though not all of them. The data contain 200,000 to 300,000 clones, 85% to 90% of them seen just once; the ten biggest clones take up 3.7%. Source material: peripheral blood. This TCR was recovered from a woman between 40 and 50 years old with acute or convalescent COVID-19. V is TRBV18 and J is TRBJ2-6; 10 nucleotides align to TRBD2. CDR3 nucleotide sequence: TGTGCCAGCCAGAGCGGGGGGGTGTCTGGGGCCAACGTCCTGACTTTC. It translates to CASQSGGVSGANVLTF.